This T cell receptor beta chain originates from a study of neurological immune-mediated disorders. This clonotype was found many times. Specified time point: longitudinal time-point 3. MiXCR was run by TCRdb on the 5' RACE reads, yielding one entry per CDR3 protein. The sample lists about 80,000 distinct CDR3 sequences; 4.3% were seen once. The CDR3 has 14 amino acids. V dropped 5 bases and J dropped 3; count of bases not matched to a gene: 3. V and J are TRBV12-3 or TRBV12-4 and TRBJ1-3, with 8 bases fitting TRBD1. This TCR came from a woman between 55 and 75 years old with multiple sclerosis. Sequenced sample: PBMCs. CDR3 residues: CASSVGQGGNTIYF. As DNA, the CDR3 is TGTGCCAGCAGTGTCGGACAGGGTGGAAACACCATATATTTT.